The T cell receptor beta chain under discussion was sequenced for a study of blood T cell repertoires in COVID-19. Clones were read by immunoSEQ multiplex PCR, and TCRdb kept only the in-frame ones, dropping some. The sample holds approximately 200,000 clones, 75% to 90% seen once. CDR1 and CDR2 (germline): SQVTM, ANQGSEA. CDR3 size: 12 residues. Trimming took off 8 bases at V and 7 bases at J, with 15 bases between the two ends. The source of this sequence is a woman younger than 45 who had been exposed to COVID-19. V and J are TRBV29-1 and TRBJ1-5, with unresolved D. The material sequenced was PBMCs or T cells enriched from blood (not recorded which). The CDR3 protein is CSPLRGNQPQHF. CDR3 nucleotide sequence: TGCAGCCCCCTCAGAGGGAACCAGCCCCAGCATTTT.